A selection of T cell receptor beta chains follows, all from one sample in a study of T cell repertoires in cytomegalovirus infection. The antigens these receptors bind are not known. TCRdb independently ran MiXCR on the reads; one entry per CDR3 protein. The profile shows hundreds of thousands of distinct CDR3 sequences, roughly a third of them singletons. The source was cultured CD8+ T cells from PBMCs, collected from culture after CMV antigen stimulation. The receptors stem from a human donor in good health (CMV status not recorded). Some clones in this sample may be carry-over from other donors' samples. Both conserved end residues are part of each CDR3. A row's size may be missing; if present it is once, few, many or a size class.

clone_size	v_call	j_call	cdr3_aa
NA	TRBV28	TRBJ2-1	CASSRGLDEQFF
NA	TRBV2	TRBJ1-2	CASSEAGQINYGYTF
NA	TRBV6-1	TRBJ2-1	CASSFSGVYNEQFF
NA	TRBV28	TRBJ2-2	CASSFPGRELFF
NA	TRBV23-1	TRBJ1-6	CASSQSAGIGFSPLHF
few	TRBV5-1	TRBJ2-7	CASSSGTGGFYEQYF
NA	TRBV7-2	TRBJ2-3	CASTPQGAIWGGADTQYF
NA	TRBV19	TRBJ1-1	CASSIDMLGQGFTEAFF
NA	TRBV2	TRBJ2-7	CASRAVAGSSYEQYF
NA	TRBV11-2	TRBJ2-1	CASSPTVEQFF
NA	TRBV5-1	TRBJ2-6	CASSLRREPYSGANVLTF
few	TRBV6-1	TRBJ1-2	CASSSTGGYYGYTF
NA	TRBV20-1	TRBJ2-4	CRAAIRLAKNIQYF
NA	TRBV27	TRBJ1-2	CASSFGGARGYTF
few	TRBV6-5	TRBJ2-6	CASSYSGLSSGANVLTF
NA	TRBV27	TRBJ1-5	CASSPWTGNQPQHF
NA	TRBV27	TRBJ1-5	CGSASQTGSNQPQHF
NA	TRBV24-1	TRBJ1-5	CATSDGTADSNQPQHF
NA	TRBV11-2	TRBJ2-3	CASSRGLAGAVTDTQYF
NA	TRBV14	TRBJ1-1	CASNQDLGANTEAFF
NA	TRBV6-1	TRBJ2-3	CASTELQTDTQYF